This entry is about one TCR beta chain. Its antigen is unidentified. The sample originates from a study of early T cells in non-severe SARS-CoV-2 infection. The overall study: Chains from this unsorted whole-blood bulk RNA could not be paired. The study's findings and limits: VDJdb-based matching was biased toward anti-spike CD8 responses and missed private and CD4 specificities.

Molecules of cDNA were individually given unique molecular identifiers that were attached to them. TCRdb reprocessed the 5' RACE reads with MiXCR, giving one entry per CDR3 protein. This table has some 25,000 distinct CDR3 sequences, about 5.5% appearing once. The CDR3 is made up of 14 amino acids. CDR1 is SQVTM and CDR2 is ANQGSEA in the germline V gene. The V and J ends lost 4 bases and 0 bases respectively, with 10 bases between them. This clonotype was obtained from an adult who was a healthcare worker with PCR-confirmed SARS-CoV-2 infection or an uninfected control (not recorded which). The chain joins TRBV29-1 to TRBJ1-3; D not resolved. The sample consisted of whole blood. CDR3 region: CSVGSGDSGNTIYF. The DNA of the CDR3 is TGCAGCGTTGGGTCCGGTGACTCTGGAAACACCATATATTTT.